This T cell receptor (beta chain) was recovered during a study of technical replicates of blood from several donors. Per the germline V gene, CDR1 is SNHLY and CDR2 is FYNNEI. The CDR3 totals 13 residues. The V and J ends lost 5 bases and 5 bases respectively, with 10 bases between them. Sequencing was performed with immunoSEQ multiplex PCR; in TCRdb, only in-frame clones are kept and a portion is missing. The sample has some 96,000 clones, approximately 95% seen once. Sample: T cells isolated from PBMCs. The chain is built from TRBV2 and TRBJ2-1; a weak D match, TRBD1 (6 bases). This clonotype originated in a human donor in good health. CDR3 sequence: CASSTGTNNEQFF. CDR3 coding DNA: TGTGCCAGCAGTACAGGGACAAACAATGAGCAGTTCTTC. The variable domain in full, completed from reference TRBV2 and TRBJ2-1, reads EPEVTQTPSHQVTQMGQEVILRCVPISNHLYFYWYRQILGQKVEFLVSFYNNEISEKSEIFDDQFSVERPDGSNFTLKIRSTKLEDSAMYFCASSTGTNNEQFFGPGTRLTVL.